This T cell receptor beta chain was sequenced during a study of metastatic and nonmetastatic thyroid tumors. At the level of the study: Repertoires of blood and of tissue (tumor or nodule) from malignant and benign thyroid patients were compared. Study outcomes and limitations: Versus benign nodules, malignant thyroid tumors reportedly had significantly higher TCR beta diversity, in blood and tumor.

This CDR3 is 14 amino acids long. Germline CDR1 and CDR2: SGHAT and FQDESV (reference sequence). Trimming stripped 3 bases from V and 0 bases from J, with 9 bases between. None of the patients had undergone any treatment ahead of thyroid surgery. Authors' data handling: A papillary thyroid cancer distant-metastasis classifier was built from CDR3 differences across clinicopathological groups. Via MiXCR, TCRdb re-called the PCR reads. These V and J calls are TCRdb output, not the study's own analysis. Among some 36,000 clones listed, roughly 15% were seen once. In regard to this clone: No antigen is known for it.

The receptor was isolated from a male donor with papillary thyroid cancer or a benign thyroid nodule (not recorded which). Some clones in this sample may be carry-over from other donors' samples. The chain links TRBV11-1 to TRBJ2-7; possible D gene TRBD2, 6 bases. Input material: blood. The CDR3 DNA follows: TGTGCCAGCAGCTTCGGCGGGGACTCCTACGAGCAGTACTTC. Protein sequence: CASSFGGDSYEQYF.